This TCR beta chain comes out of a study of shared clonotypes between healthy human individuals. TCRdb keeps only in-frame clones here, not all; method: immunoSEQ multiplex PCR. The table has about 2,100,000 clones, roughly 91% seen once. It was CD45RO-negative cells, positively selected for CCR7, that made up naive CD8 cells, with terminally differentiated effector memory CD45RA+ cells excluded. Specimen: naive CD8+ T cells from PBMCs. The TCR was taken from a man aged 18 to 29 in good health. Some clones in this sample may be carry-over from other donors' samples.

The CDR3 DNA is TGTGCCAGCAGCGTAGGAAGGGGACAGGGGGTTTCTGAAGCTTTCTTT. Amino acids: CASSVGRGQGVSEAFF. The chain links TRBV9 to TRBJ1-1; 11 bases line up with TRBD1. The CDR3 is made up of 16 amino acids. J lost 6 bases, V lost 0 bases, and 7 bases had no gene match. CDR1 is SGDLS and CDR2 is YYNGEE in the germline V gene.